This T cell receptor (beta chain) originates from a study of cytomegalovirus exposure and HLA in healthy donors. General study points: Some V segments could not be told apart, so they were left out, TRBV6-2 and TRBV6-3 among them. A later analysis appeared to link common viral pathogens to several of the most significant clusters. Later analysis demonstrated an association between a missense DCLRE1C variant and TCR beta V- and J-gene trimming. Information on immune exposure was restricted to one variable (CMV serostatus).

V lost 2 bases, J lost 6 bases, and 7 bases stayed unmatched. This CDR3 comprises 15 residues. Germline CDR1 and CDR2: SGHRS and YFSETQ. Comment on this clone: Its target is not known.

Use of 60 Vbeta and 13 Jbeta primers characterized the PCR. Sequencing used immunoSEQ multiplex PCR; TCRdb keeps in-frame clones, though not all of them. This sample has approximately 190,000 clones, with roughly 80% found just once. Sequenced sample: PBMCs. The rearrangement uses TRBV5-1 and TRBJ1-4, with 7 bases identical to TRBD1. This sequence originates from a man aged 40-49 years in good health and CMV-seropositive. The CDR3 DNA follows: TGCGCCAGCAGCTTTAGGACAGGACGGGATGAAAAACTGTTTTTT. This gives the protein CASSFRTGRDEKLFF. Together with reference TRBV5-1 and TRBJ1-4, the CDR3 gives the full variable domain: KAGVTQTPRYLIKTRGQQVTLSCSPISGHRSVSWYQQTPGQGLQFLFEYFSETQRNKGNFPGRFSGRQFSNSRSEMNVSTLELGDSALYLCASSFRTGRDEKLFFGSGTQLSVL.